This entry features one T cell receptor beta chain sequence. The antigen it recognizes is unknown. Base qualities are missing; no much larger clone stands one base away. Library method: RT-PCR. The data were produced on an Illumina HiSeq 2500. The public reads were run again by TCRdb, first through fastp at Q25 and then through MiXCR, and only productive beta chains were kept. Rows merge per CDR3 protein into single entries with the most common DNA and genes. Present in this sample are some 640,000 distinct CDR3 sequences, roughly 14% of which were seen just once. Clones ranked in the top ten supply 6% to 7% of the sample. This sample is drawn from a study of response to subunit inactivated influenza vaccine (dated by TCRdb to between 2017 and 2018). Regarding the study in general: To follow how T cells responded to a trivalent subunit inactivated influenza vaccine, the researchers relied on deep quantitative profiling of the T cell receptor repertoire.

Study-wide conclusions, independent of this receptor: It was suggested by the authors that each seasonal influenza vaccination may recruit only a limited number of new T cells.

CDR1 SGHVS and CDR2 FNYEAQ are derived from the germline V gene. The CDR3 contains 11 residues, cysteine and phenylalanine counted. Just CDR3 DNA is preserved here, 33 bases in frame from base 1. V gives up 6 bases and J gives up 7 bases, and the segment between their germline ends measures 10 bases. The specimen comprised PBMCs from blood, sampled roughly 15 days before vaccination. In this chain, TRBV7-6 is recombined with TRBJ2-7; the D gene identity is not certain. The source of this sequence is a man in his fifties or sixties who received an inactivated influenza vaccine. Donor details come from another sample of the same person, matched by shared clones. CDR3 loop: CASSPGEEQYF. The DNA sequence follows: TGTGCCAGCAGTCCCGGAGAAGAGCAGTACTTC.